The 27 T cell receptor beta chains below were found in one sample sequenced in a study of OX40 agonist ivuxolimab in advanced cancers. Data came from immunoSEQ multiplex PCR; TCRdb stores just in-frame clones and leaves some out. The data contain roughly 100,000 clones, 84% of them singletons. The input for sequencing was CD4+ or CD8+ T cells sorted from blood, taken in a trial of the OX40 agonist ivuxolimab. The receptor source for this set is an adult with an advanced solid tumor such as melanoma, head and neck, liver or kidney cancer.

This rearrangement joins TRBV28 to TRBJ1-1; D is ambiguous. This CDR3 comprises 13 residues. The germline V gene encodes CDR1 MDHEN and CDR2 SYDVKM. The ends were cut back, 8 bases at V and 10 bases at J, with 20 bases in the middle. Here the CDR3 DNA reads TGTGCCAGCGTATGGCATGGGCAACGAGGAGCTTTCTTT. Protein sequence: CASVWHGQRGAFF.

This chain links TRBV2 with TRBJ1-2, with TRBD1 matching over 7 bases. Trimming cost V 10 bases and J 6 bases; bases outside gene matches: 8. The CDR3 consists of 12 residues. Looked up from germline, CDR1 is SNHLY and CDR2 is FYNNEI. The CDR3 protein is CAMTGQSNGYTF. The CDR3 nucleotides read TGTGCCATGACGGGACAGAGTAATGGCTACACCTTC.

The CDR3: CASSSHPQGGYGTQYF. As DNA, the CDR3 is TGTGCCAGCAGCTCACATCCCCAGGGAGGGTACGGGACCCAGTACTTC. The gene calls are TRBV7-2 and TRBJ2-5; 7 nucleotides match TRBD2. CDR1 is SGHTA, CDR2 FQGNSA, per germline. V lost 4 bases, J lost 7 bases, and 15 bases stayed unmatched. CDR3 size: 16 residues.

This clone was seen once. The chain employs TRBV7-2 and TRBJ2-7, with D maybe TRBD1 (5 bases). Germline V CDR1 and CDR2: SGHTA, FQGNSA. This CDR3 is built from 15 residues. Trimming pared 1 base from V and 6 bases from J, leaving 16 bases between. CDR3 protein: CASSLDDSAISEQYV. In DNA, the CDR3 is TGTGCCAGCAGCTTAGACGACAGCGCGATTTCCGAGCAGTACGTC.

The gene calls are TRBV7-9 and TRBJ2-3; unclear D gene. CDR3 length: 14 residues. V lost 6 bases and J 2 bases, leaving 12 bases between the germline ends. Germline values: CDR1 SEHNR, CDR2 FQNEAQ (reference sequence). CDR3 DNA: TGTGCCAGCAGTCCTGGGGTTAACACAGATACGCAGTATTTT. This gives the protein CASSPGVNTDTQYF.

Written as DNA, the CDR3 is TGCGCCAGCAGCTTGGTAAGGGGTCAAGAGACCCAGTACTTC. Protein: CASSLVRGQETQYF. The chain uses TRBV5-1 and TRBJ2-5; D is possibly TRBD1 (5 bases). The germline gives CDR1 SGHRS, CDR2 YFSETQ. CDR3 length equals 14 residues. V lost 0 bases and J lost 2, with 8 bases in between.

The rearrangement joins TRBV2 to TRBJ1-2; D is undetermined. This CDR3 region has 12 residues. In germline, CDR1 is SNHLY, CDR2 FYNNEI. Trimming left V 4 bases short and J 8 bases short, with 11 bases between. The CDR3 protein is CASSGAVGGYTF. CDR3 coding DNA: TGTGCCAGCAGTGGGGCTGTGGGGGGCTACACCTTC.

The CDR3 coding sequence is TGTGCCAGCAGACTGCAGGGAAAAGGCACAGATACGCAGTATTTT. It encodes CASRLQGKGTDTQYF. The rearrangement joins TRBV6-6 to TRBJ2-3, with D possibly being TRBD1 (5 bases). The CDR3 spans 15 residues. Per the germline V gene, CDR1 is MNHNY and CDR2 is SVGAGI (reference sequence). Trimming shortened V by 6 bases and J by 1 base, and 14 bases separated the two germline ends.

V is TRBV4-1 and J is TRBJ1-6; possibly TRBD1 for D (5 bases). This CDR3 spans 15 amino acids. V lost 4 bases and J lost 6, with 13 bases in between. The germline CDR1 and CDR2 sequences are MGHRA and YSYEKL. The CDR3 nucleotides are TGCGCCAGCAGCCGCGGGGACGGGTTTAATTCACCCCTCCACTTT. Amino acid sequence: CASSRGDGFNSPLHF.

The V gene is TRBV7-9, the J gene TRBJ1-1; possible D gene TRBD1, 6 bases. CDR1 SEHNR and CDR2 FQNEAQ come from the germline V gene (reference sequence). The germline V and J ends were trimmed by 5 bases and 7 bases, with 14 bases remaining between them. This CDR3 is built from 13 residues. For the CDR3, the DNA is TGTGCCAGCAGCAACCGGGACATTGGTGAAGCTTTCTTT. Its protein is CASSNRDIGEAFF.

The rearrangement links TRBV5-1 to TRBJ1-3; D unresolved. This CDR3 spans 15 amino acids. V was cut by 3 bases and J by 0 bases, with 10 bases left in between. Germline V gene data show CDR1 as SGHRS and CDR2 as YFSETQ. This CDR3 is CASSSGGSSGNTIYF. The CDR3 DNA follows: TGCGCCAGCAGCTCCGGAGGCTCCTCTGGAAACACCATATATTTT.

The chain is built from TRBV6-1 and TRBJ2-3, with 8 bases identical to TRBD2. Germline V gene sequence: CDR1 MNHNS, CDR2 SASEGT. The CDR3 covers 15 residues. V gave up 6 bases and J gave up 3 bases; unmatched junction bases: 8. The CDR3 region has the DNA TGTGCCAGCAGGGAAAGCGGGGGAGGGACAGATACGCAGTATTTT. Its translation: CASRESGGGTDTQYF.

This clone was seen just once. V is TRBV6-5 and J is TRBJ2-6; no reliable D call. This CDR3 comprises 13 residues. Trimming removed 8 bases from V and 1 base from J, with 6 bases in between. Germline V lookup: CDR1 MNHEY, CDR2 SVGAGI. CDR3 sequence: CASSLSGANVLTF. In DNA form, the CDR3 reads TGTGCCAGCTCACTTTCTGGGGCCAACGTCCTGACTTTC.

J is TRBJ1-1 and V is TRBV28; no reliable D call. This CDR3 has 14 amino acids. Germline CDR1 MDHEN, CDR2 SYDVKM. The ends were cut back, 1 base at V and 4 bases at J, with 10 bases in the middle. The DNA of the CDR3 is TGTGCCAGCAGTTTATCCGACATGTTCACTGAAGCTTTCTTT. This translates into CASSLSDMFTEAFF.

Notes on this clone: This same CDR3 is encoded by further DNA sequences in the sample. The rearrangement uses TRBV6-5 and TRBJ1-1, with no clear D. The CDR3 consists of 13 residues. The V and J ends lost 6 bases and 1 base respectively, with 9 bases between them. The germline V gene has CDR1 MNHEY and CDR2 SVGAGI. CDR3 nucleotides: TGTGCCAGCAGCCCCCCTCAGAACACTGAAGCTTTCTTT. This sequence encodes CASSPPQNTEAFF.

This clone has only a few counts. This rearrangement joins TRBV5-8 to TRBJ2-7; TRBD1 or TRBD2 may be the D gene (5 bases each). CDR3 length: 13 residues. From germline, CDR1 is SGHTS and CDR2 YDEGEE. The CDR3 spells CASSKQDPWGVPV. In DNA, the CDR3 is TGTGCCAGCAGCAAACAGGACCCTTGGGGAGTACCCGTC.

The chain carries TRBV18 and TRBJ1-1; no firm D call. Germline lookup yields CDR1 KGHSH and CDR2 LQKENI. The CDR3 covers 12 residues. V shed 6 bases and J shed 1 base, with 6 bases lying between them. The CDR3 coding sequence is TGTGCCAGCTCTACCAAGAACACTGAAGCTTTCTTT. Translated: CASSTKNTEAFF.

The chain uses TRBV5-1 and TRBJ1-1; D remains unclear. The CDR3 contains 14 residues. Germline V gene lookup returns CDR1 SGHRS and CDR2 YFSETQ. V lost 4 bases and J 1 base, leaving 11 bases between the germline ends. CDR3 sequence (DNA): TGCGCCAGCAGCAGCGATCCACGGAACACTGAAGCTTTCTTT. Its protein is CASSSDPRNTEAFF.

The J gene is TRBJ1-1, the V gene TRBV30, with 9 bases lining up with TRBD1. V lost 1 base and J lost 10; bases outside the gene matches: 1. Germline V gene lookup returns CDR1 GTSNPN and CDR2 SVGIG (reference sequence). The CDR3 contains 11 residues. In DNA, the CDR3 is TGTGCCTGGAGTGACAGGGGGCCAGCTTTCTTT. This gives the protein CAWSDRGPAFF. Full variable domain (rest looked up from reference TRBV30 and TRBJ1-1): SQTIHQWPATLVQPVGSPLSLECTVEGTSNPNLYWYRQAAGRGLQLLFYSVGIGQISSEVPQNLSASRPQDRQFILSSKKLLLSDSGFYLCAWSDRGPAFFGQGTRLTVV.

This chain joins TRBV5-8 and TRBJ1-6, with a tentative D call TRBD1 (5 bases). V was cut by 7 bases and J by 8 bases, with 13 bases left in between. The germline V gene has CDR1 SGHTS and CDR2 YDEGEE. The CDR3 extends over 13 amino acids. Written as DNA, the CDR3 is TGTGCCAGCGGGGCCAGCAAATATTCACCCCTCCACTTT. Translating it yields CASGASKYSPLHF.

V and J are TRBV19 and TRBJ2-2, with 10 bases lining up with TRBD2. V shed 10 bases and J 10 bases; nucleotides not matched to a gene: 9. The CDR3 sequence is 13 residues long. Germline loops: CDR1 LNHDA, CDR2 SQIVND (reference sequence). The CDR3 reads CATGTSVYEELFF. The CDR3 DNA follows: TGTGCCACGGGGACTAGCGTATATGAGGAGCTGTTTTTT.

The CDR3 spells CASSRGENSPLHF. DNA for the CDR3: TGTGCCAGCTCACGGGGGGAAAATTCACCCCTCCACTTT. This chain uses TRBV18 with TRBJ1-6; TRBD1 might be the D (5 bases). Germline assignment: CDR1 KGHSH and CDR2 LQKENI. Trimming took 4 bases from V and 7 from J, leaving 8 bases between them. The CDR3 is 13 amino acids.

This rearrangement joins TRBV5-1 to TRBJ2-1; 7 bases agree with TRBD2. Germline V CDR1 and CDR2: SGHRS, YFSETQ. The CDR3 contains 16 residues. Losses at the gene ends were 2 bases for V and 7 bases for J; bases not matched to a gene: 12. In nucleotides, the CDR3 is TGCGCCAGCAGCTTAAGGACGGGGGGACTGGGTAATGAGCAGTTCTTC. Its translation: CASSLRTGGLGNEQFF.

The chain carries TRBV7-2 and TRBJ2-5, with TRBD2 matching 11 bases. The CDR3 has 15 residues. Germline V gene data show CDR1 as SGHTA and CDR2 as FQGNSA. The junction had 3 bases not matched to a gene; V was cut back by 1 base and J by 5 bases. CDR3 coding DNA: TGTGCCAGCAGCTTAGGTAGCGGGGGGGCGGAGACCCAGTACTTC. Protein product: CASSLGSGGAETQYF.

The CDR3 loop reads CASSVGGKTQETQYF. The CDR3 DNA sequence: TGTGCCAGCAGCGTAGGCGGAAAAACACAAGAGACCCAGTACTTC. V is TRBV9 and J is TRBJ2-5; D gene unclear. The CDR3 is 15 residues long. Between the trimmed V and J ends, which lost 0 bases and 2 bases, there was a span of 11 bases. Germline V gives CDR1 SGDLS, CDR2 YYNGEE.

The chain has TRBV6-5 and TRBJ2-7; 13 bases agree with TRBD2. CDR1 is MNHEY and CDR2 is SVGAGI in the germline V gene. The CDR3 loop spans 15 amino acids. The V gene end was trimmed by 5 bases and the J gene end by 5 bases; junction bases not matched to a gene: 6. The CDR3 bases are TGTGCCAGCAGTACCCGGACTAGCGGGGGACACGAGCAGTACTTC. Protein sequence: CASSTRTSGGHEQYF.

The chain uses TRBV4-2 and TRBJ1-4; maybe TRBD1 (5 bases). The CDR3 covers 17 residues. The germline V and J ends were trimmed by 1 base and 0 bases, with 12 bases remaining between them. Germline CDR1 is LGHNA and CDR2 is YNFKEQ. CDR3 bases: TGTGCCAGCAGCCAAGGCCCAAGACAGACAACTAATGAAAAACTGTTTTTT. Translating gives CASSQGPRQTTNEKLFF.